This is a list of T cell receptor beta chains from one sample in a study of response to subunit inactivated influenza vaccine. TCRdb re-analysed the RT-PCR reads in MiXCR, keeping a single row per CDR3 protein. The sample consists of a few hundred thousand distinct CDR3 sequences, more than 7% of them appearing once. Source: PBMCs from blood, taken roughly 24 months after vaccination. The source is a man aged 50-75 years who received an inactivated influenza vaccine. CDR3s include the opening cysteine and the closing phenylalanine or tryptophan. The D gene is left open where the match is weak. Some rows have no size entry. The others give once, few or many, or a class for an expanded clone.

cdr3_nt cdr3_aa cdr3_length d_call j_call clone_size v_call
TGTGCCAGCAGCCTCCCGACCCCCCTAGCGGGGGGCTACACCGGGGAGCTGTTTTTT CASSLPTPLAGGYTGELFF 19 TRBD2 TRBJ2-2 NA TRBV3-1
TGTGCCACCAGCCGGGGGGGACACAACACCGGGGAGCTGTTTTTT CATSRGGHNTGELFF 15 TRBD2 TRBJ2-2 many TRBV15
TGTGCCAGCAGCTTCGTTACGGACGGGGAGACCCAGTACTTC CASSFVTDGETQYF 14 NA TRBJ2-5 many TRBV5-5
TGCGCCAGCAGCTTGTTCCCTTACAGGGTTGGGTCGAGGGACACTGAAGCTTTCTTT CASSLFPYRVGSRDTEAFF 19 NA TRBJ1-1 many TRBV5-1
TGTGCCAGTGGAAGGGGACCCAATCAGCCCCAGCATTTT CASGRGPNQPQHF 13 NA TRBJ1-5 NA TRBV19
TGTGCCAGCAGCTTAGCCGTTGGTAGCGGGGGCTTAAAAGAGCAGTACTTC CASSLAVGSGGLKEQYF 17 TRBD2 TRBJ2-7 NA TRBV7-6
TGCGCCAGCAGCCCGGGACTAGCGGGGAATCCGTTCTTC CASSPGLAGNPFF 13 TRBD2 TRBJ2-1 few TRBV4-3
TGTGCCAGCAGTTACACGGAAGACATGAACACTGAAGCTTTCTTT CASSYTEDMNTEAFF 15 NA TRBJ1-1 NA TRBV6-2/TRBV6-3
TGCAGTGCTAGGAGGGGCCAAACAGCCGCAGATACGCAGTATTTT CSARRGQTAADTQYF 15 NA TRBJ2-3 NA TRBV20-1
TGCGCCAGCAGCCAAGAGGCAGGGGGCAACACAGATACGCAGTATTTT CASSQEAGGNTDTQYF 16 TRBD1 TRBJ2-3 many TRBV4-3
TGCAGTGCCAAGTGGTTCGGGGGCGGGGGAACTGAAGCTTTCTTT CSAKWFGGGGTEAFF 15 NA TRBJ1-1 NA TRBV20-1
TGTGCCAGCAGCTTACCAGGGTCGGAGACCCAGTACTTC CASSLPGSETQYF 13 NA TRBJ2-5 many TRBV7-2
TGTGCCAGCAGCCAGGGGGGGCCCCAGCATTTT CASSQGGPQHF 11 NA TRBJ1-5 many TRBV3-1
TGTGCCAGCAGCTTATATCGCGGGAGTGGCAATGAGCAGTTCTTC CASSLYRGSGNEQFF 15 TRBD2 TRBJ2-1 few TRBV7-2
TGTGCCAGCACTACCGGGGCCTCCTACAATGAGCAGTTCTTC CASTTGASYNEQFF 14 NA TRBJ2-1 many TRBV12-3/TRBV12-4
TGCGCCAGCAGCCAAGGGACAGGAGCTAACTATGGCTACACCTTC CASSQGTGANYGYTF 15 TRBD1 TRBJ1-2 many TRBV4-1
TGCGCCAGCAGCGGACAGGGGGGGAATTCACCCCTCCACTTT CASSGQGGNSPLHF 14 TRBD1 TRBJ1-6 many TRBV10-2
TGTGCCAGCAGCTTACCCGGGGGTGCGCATGGCTACACCTTC CASSLPGGAHGYTF 14 NA TRBJ1-2 NA TRBV7-9
TGTGCCAGCAGCTTAGGAAGGGGGTTCGGATACGAGCAGTACTTC CASSLGRGFGYEQYF 15 NA TRBJ2-7 NA TRBV7-8
TGTGCCAGCAGAGGACTAGCGGGAGGTCGCAATGAGCAGTTCTTC CASRGLAGGRNEQFF 15 TRBD2 TRBJ2-1 many TRBV6-2/TRBV6-3
TGTGCCAGCAGTGAATGGGGACTAGCTTCAGATACGCAGTATTTT CASSEWGLASDTQYF 15 TRBD2 TRBJ2-3 many TRBV2
TGCGCCAGCAGCTTCAGCGGGGACCGCACAGATACGCAGTATTTT CASSFSGDRTDTQYF 15 TRBD2 TRBJ2-3 many TRBV5-1
TGTGCCCTCGGTACAGGGGACACCTACGAGCAGTACTTC CALGTGDTYEQYF 13 TRBD1 TRBJ2-7 few TRBV10-3
TGTGCCAGCAGCTTAGCGGAACGGACTAGCGGGGGGCCCTATTTCACAGATACGCAGTATTTT CASSLAERTSGGPYFTDTQYF 21 TRBD2 TRBJ2-3 NA TRBV7-2
TGTGCCAGCAGCTTGCAATTGGGAGTTAGCAATCAGCCCCAGCATTTT CASSLQLGVSNQPQHF 16 NA TRBJ1-5 NA TRBV5-5